These 9 T cell receptor beta chains originate from one sample sequenced in a study of neoadjuvant nivolumab and ipilimumab in lung cancer. Sequencing used immunoSEQ multiplex PCR; TCRdb keeps in-frame clones, though not all of them. The data hold 25,000 to 35,000 clones, with 90% observed a single time. Sequenced material: peripheral blood, taken after neoadjuvant nivolumab, alone or with ipilimumab, at or shortly before surgery. Every receptor here comes from an adult with non-small cell lung cancer.

V and J are TRBV6-6 and TRBJ1-1; the match to TRBD1 covers 8 bases. The V and J ends lost 6 bases and 4 bases, in that order; junction bases with no gene match: 7. Germline CDR1 and CDR2: MNHNY and SVGAGI (reference sequence). There are 14 residues in the CDR3. This chain's CDR3 is CASRVQGDGTEAFF. As DNA, the CDR3 is TGTGCCAGCAGGGTACAGGGGGATGGCACTGAAGCTTTCTTT.

The chain couples TRBV4-1 to TRBJ2-7; TRBD2 matches 10 bases. This CDR3 contains 16 residues. In germline, CDR1 is MGHRA, CDR2 YSYEKL. Losses at the gene ends were 1 base for V and 3 bases for J; bases not matched to a gene: 6. CDR3 region: CASSQVPSGGLYEQYF. Written as DNA, the CDR3 is TGCGCCAGCAGCCAAGTTCCTAGCGGGGGTCTCTACGAGCAGTACTTC.

The chain couples TRBV18 to TRBJ1-2, with unresolved D. Germline CDR1 and CDR2: KGHSH and LQKENI. Trimming cost V 0 bases and J 1 base, with 9 bases left between them. CDR3 size: 15 residues. The CDR3 sequence: CASSPPESVNYGYTF. CDR3 DNA: TGTGCCAGCTCACCACCGGAATCAGTTAACTATGGCTACACCTTC. The whole variable domain, remainder taken from reference TRBV18 and TRBJ1-2, is NAGVMQNPRHLVRRRGQEARLRCSPMKGHSHVYWYRQLPEEGLKFMVYLQKENIIDESGMPKERFSAEFPKEGPSILRIQQVVRGDSAAYFCASSPPESVNYGYTFGSGTRLTVV.

V is TRBV5-4 and J is TRBJ1-1; no clear D. The CDR3 runs 13 residues. V gave up 2 bases and J gave up 1 base, with 6 bases separating them. CDR1 is SGHNT, CDR2 YYREEE, per germline (reference sequence). CDR3 sequence reads: CASSFDENTEAFF. In nucleotides, the CDR3 is TGTGCCAGCAGCTTTGACGAGAACACTGAAGCTTTCTTT.

A note on this clone: One end of the junction fails to match germline, which may point to a read error. The chain links TRBV15 to TRBJ2-7; possibly TRBD1 for D (7 bases). Looked up from germline, CDR1 is LNHNV and CDR2 is YYDKDF (reference sequence). CDR3 size: 15 residues. CDR3 residues: CATSRDRGTVDTVSF. DNA for the CDR3: TGTGCCACCAGCAGAGATCGGGGGACAGTGGATACCGTTTCCTTC.

V gene TRBV5-1 combines with J gene TRBJ2-5, with D perhaps matching TRBD2 (7 bases). V gave up 2 bases and J gave up 5 bases, with 19 bases separating them. Looked up from germline, CDR1 is SGHRS and CDR2 is YFSETQ. The CDR3 contains 16 residues. In DNA form, the CDR3 reads TGCGCCAGCAGCTTTCAGGGAGGGGGGGCCACGGAGACCCAGTACTTC. This encodes CASSFQGGGATETQYF.

V usage is TRBV28 and J usage is TRBJ1-2; TRBD1 is a possible D gene (5 bases). Germline lookup yields CDR1 MDHEN and CDR2 SYDVKM. The CDR3 contains 12 residues. V was trimmed by 10 bases and J by 8 bases, leaving 17 bases between them. The CDR3 bases are TGTGCCACCGCGTGGCAGGGAGGCGGCTACACCTTC. Translated, it gives CATAWQGGGYTF.

This chain connects TRBV7-3 to TRBJ2-2; D is undetermined. V dropped 2 bases and J dropped 1 base, with 8 bases sitting between them. The CDR3 runs to 15 residues. CDR1 is SGHTA and CDR2 is FQGTGA in the germline V gene. CDR3 in DNA: TGTGCCAGCAGCTTATGGGCAGGGAACACCGGGGAGCTGTTTTTT. Amino acid sequence: CASSLWAGNTGELFF.

The chain carries TRBV29-1 and TRBJ2-5; D may be TRBD1 (6 bases). With 6 bases removed from V and 2 bases from J, the gap between germline ends came to 7 bases. CDR1 and CDR2 from the germline V gene are SQVTM and ANQGSEA. This CDR3 has 11 amino acids. CDR3 DNA: TGCAGCGTAGGACAGCAAGAGACCCAGTACTTC. Its translation: CSVGQQETQYF.